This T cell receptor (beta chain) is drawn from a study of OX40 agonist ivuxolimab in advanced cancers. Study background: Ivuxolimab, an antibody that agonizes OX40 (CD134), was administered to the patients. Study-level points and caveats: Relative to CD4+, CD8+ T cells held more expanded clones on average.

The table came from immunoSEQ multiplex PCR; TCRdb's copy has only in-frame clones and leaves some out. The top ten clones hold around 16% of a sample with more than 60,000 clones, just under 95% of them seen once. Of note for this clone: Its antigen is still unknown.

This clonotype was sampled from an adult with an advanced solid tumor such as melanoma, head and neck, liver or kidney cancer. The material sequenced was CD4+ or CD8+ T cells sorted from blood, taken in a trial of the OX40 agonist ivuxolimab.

This CDR3 reads CASSQDKGSGYEQYF. The CDR3 bases are TGCGCCAGCAGCCAAGATAAAGGGTCAGGATACGAGCAGTACTTC. This chain uses TRBV4-3 with TRBJ2-7; no reliable D call. CDR3 length equals 15 residues. V lost 0 bases and J lost 4, with 13 bases in between. Germline-derived CDR1 and CDR2 are LGHNA and YSLEER.